This entry concerns a single T cell receptor (beta chain). This sample is drawn from a study of blood T cell repertoires in COVID-19. As for the study in general: Whether acute or convalescent, the COVID-19 samples came from the United States, Italy and Spain.

Generated by immunoSEQ multiplex PCR, the TCRdb table keeps only in-frame clones and is missing some. Here the sample spans 60,000 to 80,000 clones, around 87% being singletons. Seattle enrolled patients during active infection and tracked them longitudinally. Germline V gives CDR1 GTSNPN, CDR2 SVGIG (reference sequence). The CDR3 covers 12 residues. This chain links TRBV30 with TRBJ2-3, with 7 bases matching TRBD2. Sequenced material: peripheral blood. The TCR was taken from a woman aged 55-70 years with COVID-19, enrolled during active disease. The chain's CDR3 is CAGSWGGDTQYF. The CDR3 nucleotides are TGTGCTGGGTCGTGGGGGGGGGATACGCAGTATTTT.